This TCR beta chain was documented in a study of blood T cells in healthy people across ages (dated by TCRdb to 2014 to 2015). Background for the entire study: In model experiments, template switching captured roughly one uniquely barcoded TCR beta cDNA molecule for every two T cells. Age-related changes in TCR beta repertoire diversity were measured in the study by deep sequencing normalized with unique cDNA molecular identifiers. The donors were split into four age groups: young (average about 15 years), middle-aged (about 40), aged (roughly 60) and long-lived (approximately 89). Donors of different ages were randomly distributed across sequencing lanes to avoid experimental bias. Two additional independent replicas of 1 million unique cDNA reads from the same blood draw were analyzed for two donors (one aged 18 to 30 and one aged 80 or older).

As to this clonotype: What this receptor recognizes is not known. Base-call qualities are not available, and no considerably larger clone is one nucleotide away.

Systemically healthy Caucasian individuals from Russia, 35 to 50 in total and aged about 6 to 95 years, were included as donors. Each donor gave around 9.8 milliliters of peripheral blood, collected into EDTA-treated Vacutainer tubes. Ficoll-Paque density-gradient centrifugation was used to isolate PBMCs, with at least 6.5 million per sample. Total RNA, at least 5 micrograms per sample, was extracted from PBMCs with Trizol reagent. For every donor, flow cytometry on a PBMC aliquot measured the percentage of naive CD45RAhigh/CD27high T cells. V is reduced by 3 bases and J by 9 bases, leaving a spacing of 11 bases between them. Per the germline V gene (reference sequence), MNHEY is the CDR1 and SMNVEV is the CDR2. From the cysteine up to the phenylalanine, the CDR3 has a length of 12 residues. Of the read, only the CDR3 DNA is kept; its 36 bases are in frame from base 1. What the research found in general, with its limitations: Estimates of total diversity based on one million sequenced T cells were considered lower bounds and underestimates. Observed TCR beta diversity per million T cells fell roughly linearly with age, and a significant reduction was already apparent by age around 44. The CMV infection status of donors was not known, potentially confounding age-related changes in expanded clonotypes. Bulk unsorted PBMC profiling prevented conclusive comparison of naive and antigen-experienced compartments. Compared with the aged group, the long-lived group had more naive CD4+ T cells, fewer expanded clones and increased TCR diversity, a pattern suggesting age selection. A strong correlation was found between observed TCR beta diversity and the percentage of naive T cells measured by flow cytometry.

The method behind the library was 5' RACE. The sample was run on an Illumina HiSeq 2500. A second PCR of about 6 to 11 cycles was performed with a sample-barcoded 5' primer and a J-beta primer mix. Each TCR beta cDNA molecule received a unique molecular identifier from a template-switch 5' adaptor carrying 12 random nucleotides. Each sample yielded at least 2.5 million CDR3-containing paired-end reads. All of the RNA was converted into first-strand cDNA using the Mint cDNA synthesis kit, with a TRBC-specific oligonucleotide serving as the primer. All cDNA was treated with uracil-DNA glycosylase and then went through a first 18-cycle PCR with the universal primers M1SS and BC2_uni_R. The authors' analysis ran thus. Normalization of each sample was performed by random selection of 1 million high-quality reads, each carrying a distinct molecular identifier. Reads sharing molecular identifiers were discarded rather than binned into consensus sequences. CDR3 identification, clonotype clustering and error correction used MiTCR with a Q25 quality threshold and the strictest error-elimination algorithm. A nonparametric unseen species model with Euler transformation was used to estimate lower-bound total TCR beta diversity. TCRdb trimmed the raw reads at Q25, called clones with MiXCR and kept productive beta chains. Here each entry gathers all rows of one CDR3 protein and keeps the most common genes and DNA. The V and J calls reflect TCRdb's pipeline rather than the authors' work. For this sample there are about 680,000 distinct CDR3 sequences; roughly 50% appear just once. 25% to 35% of the sample rests with the top ten.

The sequencing sample was made of blood. This TCR was recovered from a woman between 55 and 75 years old in good health. The chain is encoded by TRBV27 joined to TRBJ1-2, and TRBD1 may be the D gene, going by 6 matching bases. Read as DNA, the sequence is TGTGCCAGCAGTTTTGCCAGGGGTAGCTACACCTTC. Translated, it gives CASSFARGSYTF.